This T cell receptor beta chain was captured by sequencing in a study of blood T cells in healthy people across ages (dated by TCRdb to the mid-2010s). As for the study more broadly: In model experiments, template switching captured about one uniquely barcoded TCR beta cDNA molecule for every two T cells. Using deep sequencing normalized with unique cDNA molecular identifiers, the study measured how TCR beta repertoire diversity changes with age. The donors were divided into four age groups: young (average approximately 15 years), middle-aged (approximately 39), aged (62) and long-lived (about 80). Donors of different ages were randomly distributed across sequencing lanes to avoid experimental bias. Using the same blood draw, the study looked at two additional independent replicas of 1 million unique cDNA reads for two donors, one aged 18 to 30 and the other aged 80 or older. What the study reported, not specific to this receptor: Conclusive comparison of naive and antigen-experienced compartments was prevented by the profiling of bulk unsorted PBMCs. Observed TCR beta diversity correlated strongly with the percentage of naive T cells measured by flow cytometry. Donor CMV infection status was unknown, potentially confounding age-related changes in expanded clonotypes. Observed TCR beta diversity per million T cells fell roughly linearly with age, and a significant reduction was already apparent by age about 43. Compared with the aged group, the long-lived group had more naive CD4+ T cells, fewer expanded clones and increased TCR diversity, a pattern suggesting age selection. Estimates of total diversity based on one million sequenced T cells were regarded as lower bounds and as underestimates.

The roughly 37 donors, aged 6 to 90 years, were systemically healthy Caucasian individuals from Russia. Each donor gave ten milliliters of peripheral blood, collected into EDTA-treated Vacutainer tubes. Ficoll-Paque density-gradient centrifugation was used to isolate PBMCs, with at least 6 million obtained per sample. Trizol reagent was used to extract total RNA from PBMCs, with at least 5.5 micrograms per sample. For every donor, flow cytometry on a PBMC aliquot measured the percentage of naive CD45RAhigh/CD27high T cells. A word on this clonotype: The antigen it recognizes is unknown. Per-nucleotide qualities are absent, and no much larger clonotype sits a single base away.

V loses 10 bases, J loses 8 bases, and the germline ends lie 15 bases apart. The germline V gene provides CDR1 MDHEN and CDR2 SYDVKM. The CDR3 measures 12 amino acids from cysteine to phenylalanine. Left in the record is the CDR3 DNA by itself, 36 bases read in frame from the first base. To prepare the library, 5' RACE was applied. The instrument was an Illumina HiSeq 2500. A second PCR of about 6 to 12 cycles was run with a J-beta primer mix and a sample-barcoded 5' primer. A unique molecular identifier was introduced onto each TCR beta cDNA molecule by a template-switch 5' adaptor carrying 12 random nucleotides. Each sample yielded at least 3 million CDR3-containing paired-end reads. First-strand cDNA synthesis was performed from all RNA using the Mint cDNA synthesis kit, with priming by a TRBC-specific oligonucleotide. Following uracil-DNA glycosylase treatment, all cDNA underwent a first 18-cycle PCR with the universal primers M1SS and BC2_uni_R. In the paper's pipeline: Each sample was normalized by randomly selecting 1 million high-quality reads, each carrying a distinct molecular identifier. Instead of being binned into consensus sequences, reads that shared molecular identifiers were thrown out. MiTCR, with a Q25 quality threshold and the strictest error-elimination algorithm, was used for CDR3 identification, clonotype clustering and error correction. A nonparametric unseen species model with Euler transformation was used to estimate lower-bound total TCR beta diversity. TCRdb ran its own pipeline on the public reads, namely fastp trimming at Q25 and MiXCR clone calling, and kept in-frame beta chains. For every CDR3 protein sequence, its rows merge into one entry that carries the most common genes and DNA. The authors' filters were not applied to this entry. This sample lists hundreds of thousands of distinct CDR3 sequences; roughly 58% were detected once. About two fifths of the sample goes to the ten largest clones.

Sample: blood. This TCR was recovered from a man in his sixties in good health. The chain joins TRBV28 to TRBJ2-1; TRBD2 is perhaps the D gene, given 6 matching bases. CDR3 reads: CATWGLIDEQFF. The nucleotide sequence is given as TGTGCCACCTGGGGACTTATTGATGAGCAGTTCTTC.